A single sample is the source of the 16 T cell receptor beta chains below, sequenced in a study of OX40 agonist ivuxolimab in advanced cancers. Library generation was performed with the immunoSEQ multiplex PCR assay. The immuneACCESS repertoire file appears here via TCRdb, limited to in-frame rearrangements. These files lack a portion of the clones; in checked studies, under half of the deficit traces to unresolved V genes, and the cause of the others is not known. Present in this sample are some 67,000 clones, about 85% of which were seen just once. The ten largest clones capture about 0.83% of the sample. The sequencing here drew on CD4+ or CD8+ T cells sorted from blood, taken in a trial of the OX40 agonist ivuxolimab. These TCRs come from an adult with an advanced solid tumor such as melanoma, head and neck, liver or kidney cancer.

This clone was recorded once. The genes are TRBV30 and TRBJ2-5; D is ambiguous. The CDR3 is 12 residues long. CDR1 is GTSNPN, CDR2 SVGIG, per germline (reference sequence). V shed 2 bases and J shed 5 bases, with 9 bases lying between them. The DNA for the CDR3 is TGTGCCTGGAGTCATGGGGTGGAGACCCAGTACTTC. Translation: CAWSHGVETQYF. The full variable domain, completed using reference TRBV30 and TRBJ2-5, is SQTIHQWPATLVQPVGSPLSLECTVEGTSNPNLYWYRQAAGRGLQLLFYSVGIGQISSEVPQNLSASRPQDRQFILSSKKLLLSDSGFYLCAWSHGVETQYFGPGTRLLVL.

In the case of this clone: This sample includes further DNA sequences coding for the same CDR3. The chain is built from TRBV7-2 and TRBJ1-1; 8 bases agree with TRBD1. V shed 3 bases and J 1 base; nucleotides not matched to a gene: 1. Germline CDR1 and CDR2: SGHTA and FQGNSA. This CDR3 spans 14 amino acids. The DNA of the CDR3 is TGTGCCAGCAGCTTCGGACAGGGGAACACTGAAGCTTTCTTT. Translation: CASSFGQGNTEAFF.

The gene calls are TRBV30 and TRBJ2-5; D possibly corresponds to TRBD2 (6 bases). V was pared by 3 bases and J by 3 bases, with 20 bases between. This CDR3 is built from 16 residues. CDR1 GTSNPN and CDR2 SVGIG come from the germline V gene (reference sequence). The CDR3 region has the DNA TGTGCCTGGAGCCACTACCGGGGGAGTACCAAAGAGACCCAGTACTTC. Translated, it gives CAWSHYRGSTKETQYF.

The rearrangement uses TRBV7-9 and TRBJ2-7, with D possibly TRBD1 on 5 matching bases. V was shortened by 2 bases and J by 0 bases, with 17 bases between the two germline ends. Germline values: CDR1 SEHNR, CDR2 FQNEAQ (reference sequence). There are 17 residues in the CDR3. The CDR3 DNA follows: TGTGCCAGCAGCTTAAAAGTCTCGGCAGGGAACTCCTACGAGCAGTACTTC. Protein: CASSLKVSAGNSYEQYF. Complete variable domain (other parts from reference TRBV7-9 and TRBJ2-7): DTGVSQNPRHKITKRGQNVTFRCDPISEHNRLYWYRQTLGQGPEFLTYFQNEAQLEKSRLLSDRFSAERPKGSFSTLEIQRTEQGDSAMYLCASSLKVSAGNSYEQYFGPGTRLTVT.

The V call is TRBV21-1, the J call TRBJ1-5. TRBV21-1 represents a pseudogene. CDR3 size: 13 residues. The DNA for the CDR3 is TGTGCCAGCACCAAAAGAGGGATCCAGCCCCAGCATTTT. Its protein product is CASTKRGIQPQHF.

Only a few counts were recorded for this clone. J is TRBJ1-1 and V is TRBV10-1, with D tentatively TRBD1 (5 bases). The CDR3 has 15 residues. Germline CDR1 reads WNHNN; CDR2 reads SYGVQD (reference sequence). V was shortened by 0 bases and J by 4 bases, with 12 bases between the two germline ends. The CDR3 DNA sequence: TGCGCCAGCAGTGAGTCGCCAGGGATGGGCACTGAAGCTTTCTTT. It codes for CASSESPGMGTEAFF.

The rearrangement joins TRBV14 to TRBJ1-5; no clear D gene. The CDR3 has 16 amino acids. CDR1 SGHDN and CDR2 FVKESK come from the germline V gene. V lost 0 bases and J 0 bases, leaving 9 bases between the germline ends. This chain's CDR3 is CASSQDQDYSNQPQHF. CDR3 DNA sequence: TGTGCCAGCAGCCAAGATCAGGATTATAGCAATCAGCCCCAGCATTTT.

This clone was counted a single time. V is TRBV4-1 and J is TRBJ2-7, with 7 bases that match TRBD1. The V segment lost 1 base and the J segment 1 base; nucleotides outside the gene matches: 4. CDR1 MGHRA and CDR2 YSYEKL come from the germline V gene. CDR3 length: 15 residues. The CDR3 is CASSQARQGSYEQYF. The CDR3 bases are TGCGCCAGCAGCCAAGCAAGACAGGGTTCCTACGAGCAGTACTTC.

The J gene is TRBJ2-7, the V gene TRBV7-8; D unclear. This CDR3 region has 15 residues. Looked up from germline, CDR1 is SGHVS and CDR2 is FQNEAQ. V lost 1 base to trimming and J lost 3 bases, with 13 bases between them. The CDR3 coding sequence is TGTGCCAGCAGCTTAGAGTCAGGAGTCGACTACGAGCAGTACTTC. Amino acids: CASSLESGVDYEQYF.

The rearrangement links TRBV15 to TRBJ1-5; 8 nucleotides agree with TRBD1. The V gene's germline CDR1 is LNHNV and CDR2 YYDKDF (reference sequence). Trimming cost V 7 bases and J 3 bases; bases outside gene matches: 8. This CDR3 is built from 15 residues. CDR3 amino acids: CATTLRTGPNQPQHF. CDR3 nucleotide sequence: TGTGCCACCACGTTGAGGACAGGGCCCAATCAGCCCCAGCATTTT. The entire variable domain, with the rest obtained from reference TRBV15 and TRBJ1-5, is as follows: DAMVIQNPRYQVTQFGKPVTLSCSQTLNHNVMYWYQQKSSQAPKLLFHYYDKDFNNEADTPDNFQSRRPNTSFCFLDIRSPGLGDTAMYLCATTLRTGPNQPQHFGDGTRLSIL.

The chain has TRBV7-9 and TRBJ2-1; D gene uncertain. CDR1 and CDR2 from the germline V gene are SEHNR and FQNEAQ (reference sequence). The CDR3 sequence is 13 residues long. Trimming took off 2 bases at V and 9 bases at J, with 11 bases between the two ends. The CDR3 here is CASSLLVMGEQFF. The CDR3 nucleotides read TGTGCCAGCAGCTTACTGGTTATGGGTGAGCAGTTCTTC.

The chain carries TRBV2 and TRBJ2-6; no reliable D call. Trimming stripped 3 bases from V and 4 bases from J, with 7 bases between. Germline CDR1 reads SNHLY; CDR2 reads FYNNEI. CDR3 size: 14 residues. The CDR3 reads CASSDTTGANVLTF. The CDR3 nucleotides are TGTGCCAGCAGTGATACGACCGGGGCCAACGTCCTGACTTTC.

The genes are TRBV7-9 and TRBJ2-7; 7 nucleotides align to TRBD1. The CDR3 is 14 amino acids. J gave up 3 bases and V 1 base, and 3 bases lay outside the gene matches. The germline V gene has CDR1 SEHNR and CDR2 FQNEAQ (reference sequence). CDR3 nucleotides: TGTGCCAGCAGCTTAGGACAGGGAATCTACGAGCAGTACTTC. It specifies CASSLGQGIYEQYF.

This chain uses TRBV5-4 with TRBJ2-1; D uncertain. The CDR3 runs 11 residues. Trimming shortened V by 5 bases and J by 5 bases, and 5 bases separated the two germline ends. Germline assignment: CDR1 SGHNT and CDR2 YYREEE (reference sequence). CDR3 coding DNA: TGTGCCAGCAGTTTCGACAATGAGCAGTTCTTC. It yields the protein CASSFDNEQFF.

The rearrangement joins TRBV28 to TRBJ1-1; no firm D call. V gave up 1 base and J gave up 10 bases, with 13 bases separating them. This CDR3 is 13 amino acids long. The germline V gene has CDR1 MDHEN and CDR2 SYDVKM. This CDR3 reads CASSLYKGLRAFF. The CDR3 DNA sequence: TGTGCCAGCAGTTTATACAAGGGCCTACGAGCTTTCTTT.

The J gene is TRBJ2-2, the V gene TRBV5-5; 7 bases map to TRBD1. Trimming at V came to 0 bases and at J to 7 bases, leaving 6 bases not matched to a gene. Germline CDR1 and CDR2: SGHKS and YYEKEE (reference sequence). The CDR3 is made up of 15 amino acids. For the CDR3, the DNA is TGTGCCAGCAGCTTGGCAGGGACAGCTGGCGGGGAGCTGTTTTTT. This gives the protein CASSLAGTAGGELFF.